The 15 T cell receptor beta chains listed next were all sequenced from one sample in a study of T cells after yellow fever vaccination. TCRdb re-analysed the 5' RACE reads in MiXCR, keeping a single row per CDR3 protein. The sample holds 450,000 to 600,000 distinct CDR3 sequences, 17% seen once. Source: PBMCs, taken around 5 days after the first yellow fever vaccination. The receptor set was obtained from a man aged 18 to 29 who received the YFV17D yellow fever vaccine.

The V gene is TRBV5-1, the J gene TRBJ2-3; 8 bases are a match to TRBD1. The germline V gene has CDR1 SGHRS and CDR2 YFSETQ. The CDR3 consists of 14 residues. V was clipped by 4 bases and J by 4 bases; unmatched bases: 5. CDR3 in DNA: TGCGCCAGCAGCCCCCAGGGGGCCCCAGATACGCAGTATTTT. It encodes CASSPQGAPDTQYF.

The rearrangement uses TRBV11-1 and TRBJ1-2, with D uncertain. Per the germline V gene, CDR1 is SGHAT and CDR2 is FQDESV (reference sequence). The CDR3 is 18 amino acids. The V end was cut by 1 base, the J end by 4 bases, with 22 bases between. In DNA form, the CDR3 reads TGTGCCAGCAGCTTAGTGAAGAGAGGCATGTTGACTATCTATGGCTACACCTTC. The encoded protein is CASSLVKRGMLTIYGYTF.

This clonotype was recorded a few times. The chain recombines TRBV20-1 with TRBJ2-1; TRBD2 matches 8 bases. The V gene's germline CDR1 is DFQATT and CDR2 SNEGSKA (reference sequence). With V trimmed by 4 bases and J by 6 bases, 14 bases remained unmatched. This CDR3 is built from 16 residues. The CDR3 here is CSAISSGGAYPNEQFF. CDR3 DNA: TGCAGTGCTATAAGCTCCGGGGGGGCCTATCCCAATGAGCAGTTCTTC.

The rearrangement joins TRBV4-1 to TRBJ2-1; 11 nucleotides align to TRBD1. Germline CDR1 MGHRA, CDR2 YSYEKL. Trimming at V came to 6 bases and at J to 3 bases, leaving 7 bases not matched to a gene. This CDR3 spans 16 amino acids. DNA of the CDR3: TGCGCCAGCAGAGGACCGGGACAGGGGGTCTACAATGAGCAGTTCTTC. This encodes CASRGPGQGVYNEQFF.

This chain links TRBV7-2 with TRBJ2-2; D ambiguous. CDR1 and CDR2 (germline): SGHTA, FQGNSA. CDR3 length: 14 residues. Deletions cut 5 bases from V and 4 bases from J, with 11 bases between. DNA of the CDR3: TGTGCCAGCAGCCCGCAACCAGTCACCGGGGAGCTGTTTTTT. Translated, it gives CASSPQPVTGELFF.

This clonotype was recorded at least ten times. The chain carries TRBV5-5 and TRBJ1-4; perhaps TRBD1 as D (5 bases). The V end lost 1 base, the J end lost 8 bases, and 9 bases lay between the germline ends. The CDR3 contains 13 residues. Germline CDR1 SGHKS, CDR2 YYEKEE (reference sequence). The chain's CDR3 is CASSLQGEEKLFF. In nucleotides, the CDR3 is TGTGCCAGCAGCTTGCAGGGTGAGGAAAAACTGTTTTTT.

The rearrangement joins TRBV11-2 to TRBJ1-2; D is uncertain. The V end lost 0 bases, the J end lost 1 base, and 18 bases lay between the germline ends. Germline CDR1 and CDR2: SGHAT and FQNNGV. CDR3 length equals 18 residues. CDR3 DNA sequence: TGTGCCAGCAGCTTAGAGGGAGGGCGGCTAGGACTTAACTATGGCTACACCTTC. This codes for CASSLEGGRLGLNYGYTF.

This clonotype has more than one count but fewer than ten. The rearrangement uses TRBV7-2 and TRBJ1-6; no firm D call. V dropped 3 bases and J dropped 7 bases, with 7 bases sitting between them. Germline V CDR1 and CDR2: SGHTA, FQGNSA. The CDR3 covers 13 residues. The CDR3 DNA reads TGTGCCAGCAGCTTGCCAGGAAATTCACCCCTCCACTTT. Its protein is CASSLPGNSPLHF.

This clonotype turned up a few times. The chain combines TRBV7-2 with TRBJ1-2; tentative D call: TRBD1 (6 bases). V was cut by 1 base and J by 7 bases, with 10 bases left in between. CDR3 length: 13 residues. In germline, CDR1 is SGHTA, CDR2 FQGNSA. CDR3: CASSLESGAGYTF. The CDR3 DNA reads TGTGCCAGCAGCTTAGAATCGGGGGCTGGCTACACCTTC.

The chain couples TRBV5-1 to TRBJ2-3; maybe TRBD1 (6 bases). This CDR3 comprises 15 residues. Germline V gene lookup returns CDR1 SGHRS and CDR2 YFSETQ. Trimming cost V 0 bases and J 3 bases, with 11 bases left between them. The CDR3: CASSLVTGRTDTQYF. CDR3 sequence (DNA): TGCGCCAGCAGCTTGGTTACAGGGAGAACAGATACGCAGTATTTT. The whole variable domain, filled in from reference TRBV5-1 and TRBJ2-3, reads KAGVTQTPRYLIKTRGQQVTLSCSPISGHRSVSWYQQTPGQGLQFLFEYFSETQRNKGNFPGRFSGRQFSNSRSEMNVSTLELGDSALYLCASSLVTGRTDTQYFGPGTRLTVL.

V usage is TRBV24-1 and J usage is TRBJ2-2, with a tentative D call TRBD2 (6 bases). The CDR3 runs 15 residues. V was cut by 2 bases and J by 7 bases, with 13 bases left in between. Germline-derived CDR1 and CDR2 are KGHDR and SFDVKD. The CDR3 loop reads CATSDWRGLSGELFF. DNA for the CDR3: TGTGCCACCAGTGATTGGCGGGGTCTGAGCGGGGAGCTGTTTTTT.

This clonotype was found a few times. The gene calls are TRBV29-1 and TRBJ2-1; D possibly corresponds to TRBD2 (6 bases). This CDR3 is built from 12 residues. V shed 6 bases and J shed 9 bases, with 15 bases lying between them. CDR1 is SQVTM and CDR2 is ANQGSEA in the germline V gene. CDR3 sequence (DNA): TGCAGCGTGAGGGGCCCGCGGGGTGAGCAGTTCTTC. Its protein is CSVRGPRGEQFF.

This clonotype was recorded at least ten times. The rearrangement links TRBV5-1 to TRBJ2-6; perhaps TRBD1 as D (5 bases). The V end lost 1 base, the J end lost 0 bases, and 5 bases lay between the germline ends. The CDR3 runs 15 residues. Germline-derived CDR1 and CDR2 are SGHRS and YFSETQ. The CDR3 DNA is TGCGCCAGCAGCTTGACAGGCTCTGGGGCCAACGTCCTGACTTTC. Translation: CASSLTGSGANVLTF.

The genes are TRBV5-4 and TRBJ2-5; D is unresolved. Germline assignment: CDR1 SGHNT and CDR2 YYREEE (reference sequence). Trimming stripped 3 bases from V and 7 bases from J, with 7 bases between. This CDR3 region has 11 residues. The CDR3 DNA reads TGTGCCAGCAGCTCCTTTGGGACCCAGTACTTC. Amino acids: CASSSFGTQYF.

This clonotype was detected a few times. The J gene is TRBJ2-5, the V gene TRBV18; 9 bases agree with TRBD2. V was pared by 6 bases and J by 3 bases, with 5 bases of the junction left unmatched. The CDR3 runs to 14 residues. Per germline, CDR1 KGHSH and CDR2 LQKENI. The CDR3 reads CASSLAGLEETQYF. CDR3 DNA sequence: TGTGCCAGCTCCCTAGCGGGGCTAGAAGAGACCCAGTACTTC.